The 4 T cell receptor beta chains below come from one sample, sequenced in a study of regulatory T cells in long-lasting Graves disease. The time point: persistent/refractory GD, antithyroid drugs over 5 years with positive TRAb. The TCR library was made from RNA extracted from PBMCs. Arm-PCR of CDR3 regions with iRepertoire HTBI primers generated TCR beta libraries. One entry per CDR3 protein results from TCRdb running MiXCR on the multiplex PCR reads. The data hold fewer than 450,000 distinct CDR3 sequences, with about a quarter observed a single time. The source was peripheral blood mononuclear cells (PBMCs), collected when the disease was refractory, from a patient treated with antithyroid drugs. The receptors stem from a female donor with Graves disease.

This clonotype was detected ten times or more. The V call is TRBV7-9, the J call TRBJ1-4; 7 bases agree with TRBD1. The V and J ends lost 4 bases and 2 bases, in that order; junction bases with no gene match: 13. The CDR3 is 18 amino acids. In germline, CDR1 is SEHNR, CDR2 FQNEAQ (reference sequence). The CDR3 DNA is TGTGCCAGCAGCTATTACCCCGGGACAGACTATACTAATGAAAAACTGTTTTTT. It specifies CASSYYPGTDYTNEKLFF.

A few counts support this clonotype. Compared with germline, one end of the junction differs, possibly owing to a read error. The V call is TRBV10-3, the J call TRBJ1-4; D might be TRBD1 (6 bases). The germline gives CDR1 ENHRY, CDR2 SYGVKD. The CDR3 runs 15 residues. The CDR3 nucleotides are TGTGCCATCAGTGAAGGAGGGACAACTAATGAAAAACTATTTTTT. This translates into CAISEGGTTNEKLFF.

Concerning this clonotype: One end of the junction fails to match germline, which may point to a read error. The chain joins TRBV7-2 to TRBJ2-2; the match to TRBD2 covers 9 bases. The germline V gene encodes CDR1 SGHTA and CDR2 FQGNSA. This CDR3 is built from 15 residues. CDR3 sequence: CASSFSGSSSGELLF. DNA for the CDR3: TGTGCCAGCAGCTTTAGCGGGAGTTCCAGTGGGGAGCTGCTTTTT.

The chain employs TRBV29-1 and TRBJ2-7; TRBD2 aligns across 14 bases. CDR3 length: 15 residues. The germline CDR1 and CDR2 sequences are SQVTM and ANQGSEA. J was trimmed by 6 bases and V by 5 bases; bases with no gene match: 9. The CDR3 sequence is CSVSGTSGSLFEQYF. The CDR3 bases are TGCAGCGTTAGCGGGACTAGCGGGAGTCTGTTCGAGCAGTACTTC.